The 2 T cell receptor beta chains reported below all come from one sample, sequenced in a study of blood T cell repertoires in COVID-19. This table comes from immunoSEQ multiplex PCR, and its TCRdb copy is limited to in-frame clones, with some not included. Of about 280,000 clones detected, around nine tenths appear once; the ten largest clones hold about 5.5%. Sequencing was performed on PBMCs or T cells enriched from blood (not recorded which). These receptors originate from a woman aged 40 to 50 who had recovered from COVID-19.

This clone showed up just once. The CDR3 nucleotides read TGTGCCACCAGTGGGGCCGACAGGGACGGGACCCAGTACTTC. This translates into CATSGADRDGTQYF. The chain is built from TRBV24-1 and TRBJ2-5; 7 bases are shared with TRBD1. Trimming at V came to 5 bases and at J to 7 bases, leaving 9 bases not matched to a gene. Germline V gene data show CDR1 as KGHDR and CDR2 as SFDVKD. The length of the CDR3 is 14 residues.

The chain is built from TRBV28 and TRBJ2-7; 13 nucleotides align to TRBD2. The trim removed 4 bases at V and 4 bases at J, leaving 13 bases unmatched. Looked up from germline, CDR1 is MDHEN and CDR2 is SYDVKM. The CDR3 extends over 18 amino acids. CDR3 protein: CASSSGIRTSGSGYEQYF. The CDR3 DNA reads as TGTGCCAGCAGTTCGGGGATTAGGACTAGCGGGAGTGGGTACGAGCAGTACTTC.